This T cell receptor (beta chain) is drawn from a study of CXCR3-negative and CXCR3-positive naive CD8 T cells. The length of the CDR3 is 14 residues. CDR1 is SGHVS and CDR2 is FQNEAQ in the germline V gene. Concerning this clonotype: The antigen is not known.

CD45RO-CCR7+CD27+CD95- defined naive CD8+ T cells. Study-wide results and caveats: TRB CDR3 properties served as the basis for inferring TCR strength, and surface CD5 was comparable between naive subsets. Hydrophobicity was higher for TRB CDR3s found in CXCR3-positive naive cells than in CXCR3-negative naive cells.

Through 5' RACE with UMI labels, the TRB cDNA libraries were prepared. TCRdb reanalyzed the 5' RACE reads, giving one entry per CDR3 protein sequence and no DNA. In all, the sample yields about 86,000 distinct CDR3 sequences. V and J are TRBV7-8 and TRBJ2-7; the D gene TCRdb calls, TRBD1, cannot be checked with no DNA. This TCR was sampled from a human donor in good health. Some clones in this sample may be carry-over from other donors' samples. The sequenced sample was naive CXCR3+ CD8+ T cells from blood. Subset: CD45RO-CCR7+CD27+CD95- naive CD8+ T cells expressing CXCR3 (TNR3+). This chain's CDR3 is CASNAGQGAYEQYF.